Shown below are 30 T cell receptor beta chains from a single sample sequenced in a study of T-cell memory formation after mild COVID-19. MiXCR, applied by TCRdb to the 5' RACE reads, yields one record per CDR3 protein. The profile covers approximately 250,000 distinct CDR3 sequences, with 15% to 20% appearing a single time and approximately 23% taken by the ten largest. The sequenced sample was PBMCs or a T cell subset sorted from them (not recorded which). The receptor source for this set is a man aged 18 to 29 who had mild COVID-19 (a few samples of this study predate the infection). Cell type and time point are not known.

This clonotype was seen at least ten times. The chain uses TRBV24-1 and TRBJ2-5; D gene uncertain. The CDR3 contains 14 residues. The V end lost 1 base, the J end lost 5 bases, and 10 bases lay between the germline ends. Looked up from germline, CDR1 is KGHDR and CDR2 is SFDVKD. The CDR3 DNA reads TGTGCCACCAGTGATTTCCGGACCGTGGAGACCCAGTACTTC. It yields the protein CATSDFRTVETQYF.

The chain recombines TRBV6-2 or TRBV6-3 with TRBJ2-3, with D perhaps TRBD1 (6 bases). Trimming shortened V by 2 bases and J by 4 bases, and 13 bases separated the two germline ends. The CDR3 runs to 15 residues. Per the germline V gene, CDR1 is MNHEY and CDR2 is SVGEGT. The CDR3 is CASSYGQFSADTQYF. The CDR3 nucleotides read TGTGCCAGCAGTTACGGACAGTTTTCGGCAGATACGCAGTATTTT.

This clonotype has ten or more counts. The chain couples TRBV4-2 to TRBJ1-1; D not resolved. The CDR3 runs 14 residues. The V gene's germline CDR1 is LGHNA and CDR2 YNFKEQ. The germline V and J ends were trimmed by 1 base and 1 base, with 7 bases remaining between them. CDR3 sequence (DNA): TGTGCCAGCAGCCAAGTGTCCTCGAACACTGAAGCTTTCTTT. Its protein is CASSQVSSNTEAFF.

This clonotype was counted only a few times. This chain uses TRBV10-3 with TRBJ1-1, with 7 bases identical to TRBD1. This CDR3 contains 14 residues. Unmatched junction bases numbered 7, after V lost 5 bases and J lost 4 bases. Germline CDR1 is ENHRY and CDR2 is SYGVKD. The CDR3: CAISKSAGGTEAFF. The CDR3 bases are TGTGCCATCAGTAAGAGTGCAGGGGGCACTGAAGCTTTCTTT.

V is TRBV5-1 and J is TRBJ1-1, with D perhaps TRBD1 (6 bases). This CDR3 spans 16 amino acids. Germline V CDR1 and CDR2: SGHRS, YFSETQ. V was pared by 3 bases and J by 4 bases, with 19 bases between. The chain's CDR3 is CASSSYPLQGATEAFF. The CDR3 nucleotides read TGCGCCAGCAGCTCATATCCGTTACAGGGAGCCACTGAAGCTTTCTTT.

This clonotype was recorded a few times. The chain is built from TRBV4-2 and TRBJ2-3; a possible D gene is TRBD1 (6 bases). Germline values: CDR1 LGHNA, CDR2 YNFKEQ. Trimming took 5 bases from V and 1 from J, leaving 10 bases between them. CDR3 length: 14 residues. The CDR3 bases are TGTGCCAGCAGCTTACGGACAGGCACAGATACGCAGTATTTT. It codes for CASSLRTGTDTQYF.

The chain is built from TRBV15 and TRBJ1-6; maybe TRBD1 (6 bases). Germline CDR1 is LNHNV and CDR2 is YYDKDF (reference sequence). The V gene lost 0 bases and the J gene lost 12 bases, with 12 bases spanning the gap. The CDR3 extends over 14 amino acids. CDR3 loop: CATSREIGGKPLHF. In nucleotides, the CDR3 is TGTGCCACCAGCAGAGAGATAGGGGGGAAACCCCTCCACTTT.

This clonotype has a handful of counts. The chain's CDR3 is CASSLYRGNIQYF. CDR3 bases: TGTGCCAGCAGCTTGTACCGGGGGAACATTCAGTACTTC. The chain links TRBV5-8 to TRBJ2-4; D perhaps matches TRBD2 (6 bases). V lost 1 base and J lost 7, with 9 bases in between. This CDR3 region has 13 residues. In germline, CDR1 is SGHTS, CDR2 YDEGEE.

The V call is TRBV4-3, the J call TRBJ2-2; 14 bases agree with TRBD2. With V trimmed by 4 bases and J by 5 bases, 3 bases remained unmatched. The CDR3 is made up of 16 amino acids. Germline V lookup: CDR1 LGHNA, CDR2 YSLEER. The CDR3 bases are TGCGCCAGCAGCCGTCGACTAGCGGGGGGGACCGGGGAGCTGTTTTTT. Translating gives CASSRRLAGGTGELFF.

This clonotype has just a few counts. The chain uses TRBV12-3 or TRBV12-4 and TRBJ2-5; TRBD2 matches 9 bases. The ends lost 3 bases at V and 4 bases at J; junction bases unmatched: 9. This CDR3 has 16 residues. The CDR3 nucleotides read TGTGCCAGCAGTTTGTGGCGGGGGGGCGTCTTAGAGACCCAGTACTTC. This gives the protein CASSLWRGGVLETQYF.

The J gene is TRBJ1-4, the V gene TRBV4-3; 9 positions agree with TRBD1. V trimming: 4 bases; J trimming: 8 bases; junction bases outside the gene matches: 5. In germline, CDR1 is LGHNA, CDR2 YSLEER. This CDR3 has 14 residues. CDR3 coding DNA: TGCGCCAGCAGCCGGTGGACAGGGGACGAAAAACTGTTTTTT. Protein sequence: CASSRWTGDEKLFF.

The chain has TRBV12-3 or TRBV12-4 and TRBJ2-1, with 7 bases lining up with TRBD2. V lost 8 bases and J lost 5; bases outside the gene matches: 9. There are 14 residues in the CDR3. This CDR3 reads CASLFAGVDNEQFF. Here the CDR3 DNA reads TGTGCCAGCCTCTTTGCGGGGGTCGACAATGAGCAGTTCTTC.

This clonotype came up a few times. V and J are TRBV7-2 and TRBJ1-6, with D unresolved. Germline CDR1 reads SGHTA; CDR2 reads FQGNSA. This CDR3 comprises 15 residues. Trimming stripped 2 bases from V and 5 bases from J, with 10 bases between. CDR3 bases: TGTGCCAGCAGCTTATTTTCAGAAAATAATTCACCCCTCCACTTT. Translating gives CASSLFSENNSPLHF.

The chain has TRBV5-1 and TRBJ1-1, with TRBD1 identical over 9 bases. V lost 4 bases and J lost 1; bases outside the gene matches: 11. The CDR3 is made up of 17 amino acids. Germline CDR1 SGHRS, CDR2 YFSETQ. As DNA, the CDR3 is TGCGCCAGCAGCAGGTCTCGGACAGGGGCACAGAACACTGAAGCTTTCTTT. Translated, it gives CASSRSRTGAQNTEAFF.

This clonotype was counted a few times. The chain couples TRBV4-1 to TRBJ1-1; D is undetermined. CDR3 size: 14 residues. V lost 4 bases and J 0 bases, leaving 9 bases between the germline ends. Germline lookup yields CDR1 MGHRA and CDR2 YSYEKL. The CDR3 DNA follows: TGCGCCAGCAGCCCACCCCAACTGAACACTGAAGCTTTCTTT. Translation gives CASSPPQLNTEAFF.

This clonotype was recorded a few times. V and J are TRBV24-1 and TRBJ2-1, with 8 bases aligning to TRBD1. The trim removed 0 bases at V and 14 bases at J, leaving 2 bases unmatched. The length of the CDR3 is 12 residues. The germline CDR1 and CDR2 sequences are KGHDR and SFDVKD. The CDR3 loop reads CATSDLYRGKFF. CDR3 nucleotide sequence: TGTGCCACCAGTGATTTGTACAGGGGGAAGTTCTTC.

The table lists this clonotype with a few counts. The chain employs TRBV5-5 and TRBJ1-1; D gene unclear. This CDR3 contains 16 residues. Germline loops: CDR1 SGHKS, CDR2 YYEKEE (reference sequence). The V end was cut by 4 bases, the J end by 0 bases, with 16 bases between. The CDR3 loop reads CASSIHRNTLNTEAFF. CDR3 DNA: TGTGCCAGCAGCATTCACAGAAACACTTTGAACACTGAAGCTTTCTTT.

This clonotype was seen at least ten times. CDR3 loop: CASSPGGNYGYTF. Written as DNA, the CDR3 is TGTGCCAGCAGTCCCGGAGGGAACTATGGCTACACCTTC. This chain uses TRBV6-2 or TRBV6-3 with TRBJ1-2, with D hard to call. Deletions cut 5 bases from V and 2 bases from J, with 9 bases between. CDR1 is MNHEY and CDR2 is SVGEGT in the germline V gene. CDR3 length: 13 residues.

This clonotype appeared a few times. This chain links TRBV20-1 with TRBJ2-3, with D hard to call. The CDR3 covers 13 residues. Trimming left V 5 bases short and J 8 bases short, with 17 bases between. CDR1 and CDR2 from the germline V gene are DFQATT and SNEGSKA (reference sequence). The CDR3 loop reads CSAPRPPAVTQYF. Here the CDR3 DNA reads TGCAGTGCTCCTCGGCCCCCTGCTGTTACGCAGTATTTT.

The J gene is TRBJ1-4, the V gene TRBV30, with 10 bases lining up with TRBD1. With V trimmed by 3 bases and J by 7 bases, 2 bases remained unmatched. Germline values: CDR1 GTSNPN, CDR2 SVGIG (reference sequence). The CDR3 runs 13 residues. In DNA form, the CDR3 reads TGTGCCTGGAGGGGGACAGGGGTTGAAAAACTGTTTTTT. As protein: CAWRGTGVEKLFF.

In this sample, this clonotype turned up a few times. This chain joins TRBV11-2 and TRBJ2-2, with D possibly matching TRBD1 (5 bases). Trimming pared 1 base from V and 6 bases from J, leaving 15 bases between. Germline CDR1 is SGHAT and CDR2 is FQNNGV. This CDR3 region has 16 residues. CDR3 protein: CASSLARSGSAGELFF. The CDR3 DNA is TGTGCCAGCAGCTTAGCTCGCTCAGGGTCGGCCGGGGAGCTGTTTTTT.

The chain uses TRBV7-9 and TRBJ2-7, with 9 bases that match TRBD1. The length of the CDR3 is 13 residues. Trimming took 5 bases from V and 6 from J; bases not matched to a gene: 5. Germline values: CDR1 SEHNR, CDR2 FQNEAQ (reference sequence). The CDR3 region has the DNA TGTGCCAGCAGCCCGGGGACAGGGTTCGAGCAGTACGTC. This codes for CASSPGTGFEQYV.

This clonotype appeared a few times. The gene calls are TRBV7-2 and TRBJ1-2; no reliable D call. Germline V lookup: CDR1 SGHTA, CDR2 FQGNSA. There are 13 residues in the CDR3. Trimming removed 2 bases at V and 7 bases at J, with 11 bases between. Written as DNA, the CDR3 is TGTGCCAGCAGCTTATCTGTCCTTCCTGGCTACACCTTC. It yields the protein CASSLSVLPGYTF.

This clonotype has just a few counts. The chain couples TRBV7-9 to TRBJ1-4, with no clear D. This CDR3 comprises 13 residues. Trimming removed 8 bases from V and 5 bases from J, with 12 bases in between. CDR1 and CDR2 from the germline V gene are SEHNR and FQNEAQ (reference sequence). The CDR3 protein is CASSRNSNEKLFF. The CDR3, as DNA: TGTGCCAGCTCCAGGAACTCAAATGAAAAACTGTTTTTT.

The chain recombines TRBV10-3 with TRBJ2-2; either TRBD1 or TRBD2 may supply D (5 bases each). Between the trimmed V and J ends, which lost 4 bases and 3 bases, there was a span of 12 bases. The V gene's germline CDR1 is ENHRY and CDR2 SYGVKD. The CDR3 is 15 amino acids. CDR3 nucleotide sequence: TGTGCCATCAGTGCAGGGAGTATGGACACCGGGGAGCTGTTTTTT. Protein: CAISAGSMDTGELFF.

V usage is TRBV6-2 or TRBV6-3 and J usage is TRBJ2-2; D is uncertain. Deletions cut 0 bases from V and 6 bases from J, with 8 bases between. Germline lookup yields CDR1 MNHEY and CDR2 SVGEGT. The CDR3 loop spans 14 amino acids. CDR3 nucleotide sequence: TGTGCCAGCAGTTACTCCCCCGGAGCCGGGGAGCTGTTTTTT. Protein product: CASSYSPGAGELFF.

As for this clonotype: An end of the junction differs from the germline gene, which may be a read error. This chain joins TRBV11-2 and TRBJ1-2; TRBD1 matches 8 bases. Germline V lookup: CDR1 SGHAT, CDR2 FQNNGV. This CDR3 region has 14 residues. CDR3 loop: CASSRTGTGGSPNF. CDR3 in DNA: TGTGCCAGCAGCAGAACCGGGACAGGAGGTTCGCCAAACTTC.

This clonotype was seen at least ten times. This CDR3 is CASSQETSGGYEQYF. The CDR3 DNA follows: TGTGCCAGCAGCCAGGAGACTAGCGGGGGGTACGAGCAGTACTTC. The gene calls are TRBV4-2 and TRBJ2-7; 13 nucleotides line up with TRBD2. V shed 3 bases and J 4 bases; nucleotides not matched to a gene: 3. Germline V CDR1 and CDR2: LGHNA, YNFKEQ. The CDR3 totals 15 residues.

This sequence joins TRBV2 and TRBJ2-3; TRBD2 is a possible D gene (5 bases). This CDR3 contains 14 residues. V was pared by 7 bases and J by 0 bases, with 11 bases between. CDR1 SNHLY and CDR2 FYNNEI come from the germline V gene. CDR3 protein: CASTVRESTDTQYF. CDR3 coding DNA: TGTGCCAGCACGGTCCGGGAAAGCACAGATACGCAGTATTTT.

The chain employs TRBV3-1 and TRBJ1-4; D is unresolved. The germline CDR1 and CDR2 sequences are LGHDT and YNNKEL (reference sequence). The V gene lost 3 bases and the J gene lost 10 bases, with 6 bases spanning the gap. The CDR3 spans 11 residues. The CDR3 sequence: CASSHEGKLFF. In DNA, the CDR3 is TGTGCCAGCAGCCATGAGGGAAAACTGTTTTTT.